The 14 T cell receptor beta chains reported below all come from one sample, sequenced in a study of human T cells and chemical hapten exposure. TCRdb re-called the RACE reads with MiXCR, one entry per CDR3 protein. Counted here are about 120,000 distinct CDR3 sequences, roughly an eighth occurring once; the ten biggest clones make up over 0.85%. Time point indicated: patch test 1, 2 weeks after DPC sensitization. Treatment of the sample: therapeutic diphenylcyclopropenone sensitization with weekly scalp DPC. Sequences were derived from whole blood, sampled in connection with sensitization to the hapten diphenylcyclopropenone (DPC). The source of these receptors is a man aged 18 to 30 with alopecia areata. Some clones in this sample may be carry-over from other donors' samples.

Ten or more counts support this clonotype. The chain is built from TRBV7-3 and TRBJ2-5; tentatively, D is TRBD1 (6 bases). The CDR3 extends over 13 amino acids. Germline V gene lookup returns CDR1 SGHTA and CDR2 FQGTGA. V shed 2 bases and J shed 5 bases, with 9 bases lying between them. The CDR3 is CASSLAGGETQYF. CDR3 in DNA: TGTGCCAGCAGCTTAGCTGGGGGCGAGACCCAGTACTTC.

This clonotype was detected only a few times. The rearrangement uses TRBV5-1 and TRBJ2-1, with a weak D call TRBD2 (6 bases). Trimming shortened V by 5 bases and J by 2 bases, and 26 bases separated the two germline ends. Germline V gene data show CDR1 as SGHRS and CDR2 as YFSETQ. This CDR3 is 19 amino acids long. In nucleotides, the CDR3 is TGCGCCAGCAGACCAGGCCCTCCTCAACGGGGGATACCCTACAATGAGCAGTTCTTC. As protein: CASRPGPPQRGIPYNEQFF.

The sample holds a few counts of this clonotype. The chain is built from TRBV5-6 and TRBJ2-6, with D hard to call. From germline, CDR1 is SGHDT and CDR2 YYEEEE. This CDR3 region has 18 residues. Trimming cost V 0 bases and J 4 bases, with 17 bases left between them. For the CDR3, the DNA is TGTGCCAGCAGCTTGGCCCCGGGCCAACATGGAGGGGCCAACGTCCTGACTTTC. Translation: CASSLAPGQHGGANVLTF.

This clonotype has a count of ten or more. The CDR3 spells CSARRGQNSNQPQHF. CDR3 DNA: TGCAGTGCTAGAAGGGGTCAAAATAGCAATCAGCCCCAGCATTTT. The V call is TRBV20-1, the J call TRBJ1-5; a weak D match, TRBD1 (5 bases). The CDR3 runs to 15 residues. Trimming took 2 bases from V and 0 from J, leaving 11 bases between them. Germline CDR1 DFQATT, CDR2 SNEGSKA (reference sequence).

This clonotype was seen ten or more times. Here the CDR3 reads CASSHRGGRKETQYF. The DNA of the CDR3 is TGTGCCAGCAGCCACCGGGGGGGCCGAAAGGAGACCCAGTACTTC. The chain carries TRBV14 and TRBJ2-5; 8 positions agree with TRBD2. Trimming cost V 3 bases and J 5 bases; bases outside gene matches: 8. This CDR3 has 15 residues. Germline V lookup: CDR1 SGHDN, CDR2 FVKESK. The entire variable domain, with the rest obtained from reference TRBV14 and TRBJ2-5, is as follows: EAGVTQFPSHSVIEKGQTVTLRCDPISGHDNLYWYRRVMGKEIKFLLHFVKESKQDESGMPNNRFLAERTGGTYSTLKVQPAELEDSGVYFCASSHRGGRKETQYFGPGTRLLVL.

This clonotype showed up many times. The CDR3 region has the DNA TGTGCCAGCAGGTCCGGAGCGAACACCGGGGAGCTGTTTTTT. Its translation: CASRSGANTGELFF. The rearrangement uses TRBV3-1 and TRBJ2-2; D ambiguous. The V and J ends lost 6 bases and 0 bases respectively, with 8 bases between them. Germline V gene sequence: CDR1 LGHDT, CDR2 YNNKEL (reference sequence). This CDR3 spans 14 amino acids.

This clonotype was counted between two and nine times. V and J are TRBV7-2 and TRBJ2-7, with D unresolved. Germline loops: CDR1 SGHTA, CDR2 FQGNSA. V dropped 4 bases and J dropped 6 bases, with 7 bases sitting between them. CDR3 size: 11 residues. CDR3 sequence (DNA): TGTGCCAGCAGCTACATGCGCGAGCAGTACTTC. Translation gives CASSYMREQYF.

The chain has TRBV29-1 and TRBJ2-7, with D perhaps TRBD1 or TRBD2 (6 bases each). The CDR3 loop spans 13 amino acids. The ends were cut back, 7 bases at V and 7 bases at J, with 20 bases in the middle. Germline V gene lookup returns CDR1 SQVTM and CDR2 ANQGSEA. The chain's CDR3 is CSACGDRRDEQYF. CDR3 coding DNA: TGCAGCGCCTGCGGAGACAGGCGGGATGAGCAGTACTTC.

V is TRBV29-1 and J is TRBJ1-2, with D hard to call. The CDR3 spans 12 residues. V was pared by 7 bases and J by 1 base, with 10 bases between. Per the germline V gene, CDR1 is SQVTM and CDR2 is ANQGSEA. The chain's CDR3 is CSGGRNNYGYTF. CDR3 nucleotide sequence: TGCAGCGGCGGGAGGAATAACTATGGCTACACCTTC.

This clonotype was recorded many times. This chain connects TRBV6-2 or TRBV6-3 to TRBJ1-1, with 9 positions matching TRBD1. Germline trimming cut 5 bases from V and 2 bases from J; bases unmatched to any gene: 9. Germline loops: CDR1 MNHEY, CDR2 SVGEGT. The CDR3 length is 16 residues. In DNA, the CDR3 is TGTGCCAGCAGTCGACAGGGGGTATCTTTCAACACTGAAGCTTTCTTT. Translating it yields CASSRQGVSFNTEAFF.

There are a few counts of this clonotype. This sequence joins TRBV11-2 and TRBJ2-5; maybe TRBD1 (6 bases). The V end lost 3 bases, the J end lost 3 bases, and 23 bases lay between the germline ends. CDR1 SGHAT and CDR2 FQNNGV come from the germline V gene. CDR3 length equals 18 residues. The CDR3 loop is CASSLVLRRQGSKETQYF. The DNA for the CDR3 is TGTGCCAGCAGCTTGGTTCTGCGTCGGCAGGGGTCGAAAGAGACCCAGTACTTC.

This clonotype has just a few counts. V gene TRBV6-1 combines with J gene TRBJ2-7; TRBD2 aligns across 15 bases. Germline trimming cut 5 bases from V and 5 bases from J; bases unmatched to any gene: 10. Looked up from germline, CDR1 is MNHNS and CDR2 is SASEGT. The CDR3 extends over 17 amino acids. The CDR3 loop reads CASSSRTSGGEGHEQYV. The DNA of the CDR3 is TGTGCCAGCAGTAGTCGGACTAGCGGGGGGGAAGGACACGAGCAGTACGTC.

The chain recombines TRBV6-2 or TRBV6-3 with TRBJ2-7; D unresolved. Per the germline V gene, CDR1 is MNHEY and CDR2 is SVGEGT. The CDR3 spans 14 residues. The V gene lost 6 bases and the J gene lost 4 bases, with 16 bases spanning the gap. The CDR3 loop reads CASRSPSSWYEQYF. For the CDR3, the DNA is TGTGCCAGCAGGTCCCCTTCTTCGTGGTACGAGCAGTACTTC.

This clonotype was seen many times. This sequence joins TRBV6-2 or TRBV6-3 and TRBJ1-2; the D is unclear. V was trimmed by 7 bases and J by 4 bases, leaving 10 bases between them. Germline V gene sequence: CDR1 MNHEY, CDR2 SVGEGT. The CDR3 is made up of 12 amino acids. CDR3 loop: CASIGRFYGYTF. CDR3 coding DNA: TGTGCCAGCATCGGACGGTTCTATGGCTACACCTTC.